This passage covers 14 T cell receptor beta chains from one sample sequenced in a study of shared clonotypes between healthy human individuals. Only in-frame clones appear in the TCRdb table, and some are missing; sequencing was by immunoSEQ multiplex PCR. Found here are about 120,000 clones, about 62% of them singletons; the top ten hold 20% to 25%. Source material: memory CD8+ T cells sorted from blood. As to subset: CD45RO+ cells pooled with CCR7-negative TemRA cells. The receptors come from a woman aged 25 to 39 in good health.

The J gene is TRBJ2-7, the V gene TRBV7-9; D perhaps matches TRBD1 (6 bases). The CDR3 is made up of 16 amino acids. With 3 bases removed from V and 2 bases from J, the gap between germline ends came to 17 bases. Germline V gene sequence: CDR1 SEHNR, CDR2 FQNEAQ (reference sequence). CDR3 bases: TGTGCCAGCAGCTTCCTGGTGGTGGACAGACCCTACGAGCAGTACTTC. This gives the protein CASSFLVVDRPYEQYF.

The chain uses TRBV5-4 and TRBJ2-7, with D unclear. V was trimmed by 2 bases and J by 2 bases, leaving 5 bases between them. The CDR3 runs to 12 residues. Germline assignment: CDR1 SGHNT and CDR2 YYREEE (reference sequence). CDR3 region: CASSFGAYEQYF. CDR3 nucleotide sequence: TGTGCCAGCAGCTTCGGTGCCTACGAGCAGTACTTC.

V usage is TRBV27 and J usage is TRBJ2-5, with 7 bases that match TRBD2. CDR3 length equals 14 residues. The ends lost 2 bases at V and 0 bases at J; junction bases unmatched: 0. Per the germline V gene, CDR1 is MNHEY and CDR2 is SMNVEV (reference sequence). The CDR3 DNA reads TGTGCCAGCAGTTTACGGGGGGACCAAGAGACCCAGTACTTC. It is translated as CASSLRGDQETQYF.

By share of the sample, this clone is large. The V call is TRBV21-1, the J call TRBJ1-2. TRBV21-1 is recorded as a pseudogene. The CDR3 contains 17 residues. DNA of the CDR3: TGTGCCAGCAGCAAAGGCTCGAGGGGGAGGGAAGGGAAAGGCTACACCTTC. It codes for CASSKGSRGREGKGYTF.

The rearrangement links TRBV4-1 to TRBJ2-7; 7 bases agree with TRBD1. The CDR3 has 16 amino acids. Looked up from germline, CDR1 is MGHRA and CDR2 is YSYEKL. After removal of 2 bases from V and 3 bases from J, the junction contained 10 bases not matched to a gene. CDR3 DNA sequence: TGCGCCAGCAGCCAACATTACACCGGGACAGTCTACGAGCAGTACTTC. It codes for CASSQHYTGTVYEQYF.

This clone was recorded many times. CDR3 in amino acids: CASSSTGSGNQPQHF. CDR3 DNA: TGTGCCAGCAGCTCGACAGGGTCAGGCAATCAGCCCCAGCATTTT. The rearrangement links TRBV28 to TRBJ1-5, with 7 bases that match TRBD1. CDR1 and CDR2 (germline): MDHEN, SYDVKM. There are 15 residues in the CDR3. With 6 bases clipped from V and 2 bases from J, the junction kept 7 bases outside the gene matches.

The V and J genes are TRBV7-6 and TRBJ2-3, with 8 bases aligning to TRBD2. The ends lost 5 bases at V and 3 bases at J; junction bases unmatched: 16. Germline V gene lookup returns CDR1 SGHVS and CDR2 FNYEAQ. CDR3 length: 18 amino acids. CDR3 sequence: CASSQERGAGDGTDTQYF. CDR3 sequence (DNA): TGTGCCAGCAGCCAAGAAAGAGGAGCGGGAGATGGGACAGATACGCAGTATTTT.

To note about this clone: A read error is possible here, since a much larger clone lies one base away. The chain carries TRBV6-1 and TRBJ2-7; 10 nucleotides align to TRBD1. The V segment lost 6 bases and the J segment 2 bases; nucleotides outside the gene matches: 7. The CDR3 has 15 residues. CDR1 MNHNS and CDR2 SASEGT come from the germline V gene. The CDR3 sequence: CASSQVGTGAYEQYF. In DNA form, the CDR3 reads TGTGCCAGCAGCCAAGTCGGGACAGGGGCCTACGAGCAGTACTTC.

This chain joins TRBV15 and TRBJ2-2; unclear D gene. The CDR3 sequence is 15 residues long. Germline assignment: CDR1 LNHNV and CDR2 YYDKDF (reference sequence). Trimming removed 4 bases at V and 3 bases at J, with 12 bases between. The CDR3 region has the DNA TGTGCCACCAGCAAACAAGGATCGGACACCGGGGAGCTGTTTTTT. Translation gives CATSKQGSDTGELFF.

The table lists this clone with a few counts. CDR3 amino acids: CASSSLLGSDTQYF. The DNA for the CDR3 is TGTGCCAGCAGTTCCCTACTAGGGTCGGATACGCAGTATTTT. The chain is built from TRBV28 and TRBJ2-3; maybe TRBD2 (5 bases). Germline-derived CDR1 and CDR2 are MDHEN and SYDVKM. This CDR3 has 14 amino acids. V was clipped by 4 bases and J by 6 bases, with 14 bases between them.

Ten or more counts support this clone. The chain combines TRBV28 with TRBJ2-2, with 7 bases that match TRBD1. The CDR3 covers 14 residues. From germline, CDR1 is MDHEN and CDR2 SYDVKM. The V gene end was trimmed by 6 bases and the J gene end by 2 bases; junction bases not matched to a gene: 3. The CDR3 sequence: CASRWDSNTGELFF. CDR3 DNA: TGTGCCAGCAGGTGGGACAGCAACACCGGGGAGCTGTTTTTT.

The J gene is TRBJ1-5, the V gene TRBV2; D remains ambiguous. The V and J ends lost 5 bases and 0 bases respectively, with 8 bases between them. CDR1 and CDR2 from the germline V gene are SNHLY and FYNNEI. This CDR3 is built from 14 residues. Here the CDR3 reads CASSNNTSNQPQHF. CDR3 coding DNA: TGTGCCAGCAGTAACAACACTAGCAATCAGCCCCAGCATTTT.

V gene TRBV28 combines with J gene TRBJ2-7; TRBD2 agrees at 11 bases. The CDR3 extends over 19 amino acids. CDR1 MDHEN and CDR2 SYDVKM come from the germline V gene. After removal of 4 bases from V and 1 base from J, the junction contained 15 bases not matched to a gene. The CDR3 DNA is TGTGCCAGCAGTTATTTATCGGCGGGACTAGCGGACCCGTCCTACGAGCAGTACTTC. Its translation is CASSYLSAGLADPSYEQYF. The full variable domain, completed using reference TRBV28 and TRBJ2-7, is DVKVTQSSRYLVKRTGEKVFLECVQDMDHENMFWYRQDPGLGLRLIYFSYDVKMKEKGDIPEGYSVSREKKERFSLILESASTNQTSMYLCASSYLSAGLADPSYEQYFGPGTRLTVT.

The chain recombines TRBV28 with TRBJ1-1, with D uncertain. Germline V lookup: CDR1 MDHEN, CDR2 SYDVKM. Trimming removed 1 base at V and 4 bases at J, with 10 bases between. The CDR3 spans 14 residues. The CDR3 nucleotides read TGTGCCAGCAGTTTATCGGTCTTCGGCACTGAAGCTTTCTTT. Its translation: CASSLSVFGTEAFF.